Sequencing of this TCR beta chain was carried out in a study of response to subunit inactivated influenza vaccine. By share, this clonotype counts as medium-sized (0.01 to 0.1%). Its antigen is undetermined. The junction and the germline gene differ at one end; a read error may be behind it. Study findings and constraints: Every seasonal influenza vaccination brings in few new T cells, the authors suggested.

TCRdb fed the RT-PCR reads into MiXCR, producing one record per CDR3 protein. Altogether about 650,000 distinct CDR3 sequences are present, 14% being singletons, with the ten largest covering 7.5% to 8%. Sequences were derived from PBMCs from blood, sampled less than 15 days before vaccination. The receptor comes from a man aged 50 to 60 who received an inactivated influenza vaccine.

CDR3 nucleotides: TGTGCCAGCAGCTTTCGAGAGGCCGGGGAGCTGTTTTTT. Translation gives CASSFREAGELFF. The rearrangement uses TRBV5-1 and TRBJ2-2, with D unresolved. Germline CDR1 is SGHRS and CDR2 is YFSETQ. There are 13 residues in the CDR3.